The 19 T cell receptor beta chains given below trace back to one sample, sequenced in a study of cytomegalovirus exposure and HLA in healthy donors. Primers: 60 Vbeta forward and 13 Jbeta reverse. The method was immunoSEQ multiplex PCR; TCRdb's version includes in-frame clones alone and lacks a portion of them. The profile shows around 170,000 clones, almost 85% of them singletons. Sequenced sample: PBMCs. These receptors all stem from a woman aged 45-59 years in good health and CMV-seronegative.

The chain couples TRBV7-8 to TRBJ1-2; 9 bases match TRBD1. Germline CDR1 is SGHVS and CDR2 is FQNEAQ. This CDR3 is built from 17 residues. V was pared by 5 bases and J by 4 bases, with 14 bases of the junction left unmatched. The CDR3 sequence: CASSAGQGRLFSYGYTF. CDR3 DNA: TGTGCCAGCAGCGCAGGACAGGGGAGGCTATTTAGCTATGGCTACACCTTC.

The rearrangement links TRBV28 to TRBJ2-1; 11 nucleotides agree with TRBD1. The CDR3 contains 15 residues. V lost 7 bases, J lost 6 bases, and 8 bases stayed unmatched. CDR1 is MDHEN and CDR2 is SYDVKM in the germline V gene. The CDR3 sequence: CASITWGTGGNEQFF. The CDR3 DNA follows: TGTGCCAGCATCACTTGGGGGACAGGGGGCAATGAGCAGTTCTTC. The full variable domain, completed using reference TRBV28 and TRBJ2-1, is DVKVTQSSRYLVKRTGEKVFLECVQDMDHENMFWYRQDPGLGLRLIYFSYDVKMKEKGDIPEGYSVSREKKERFSLILESASTNQTSMYLCASITWGTGGNEQFFGPGTRLTVL.

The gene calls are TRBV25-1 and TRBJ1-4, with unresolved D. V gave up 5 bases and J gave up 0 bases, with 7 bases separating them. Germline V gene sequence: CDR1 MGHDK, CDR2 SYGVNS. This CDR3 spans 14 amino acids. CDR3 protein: CASSPPATNEKLFF. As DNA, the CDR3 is TGTGCCAGCAGTCCGCCAGCAACTAATGAAAAACTGTTTTTT.

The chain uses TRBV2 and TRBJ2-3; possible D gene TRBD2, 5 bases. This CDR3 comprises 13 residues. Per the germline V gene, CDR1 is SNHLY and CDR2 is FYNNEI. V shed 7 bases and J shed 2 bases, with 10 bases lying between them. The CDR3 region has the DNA TGTGCCAGCATGGAGACTAACACAGATACGCAGTATTTT. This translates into CASMETNTDTQYF.

CDR3 in amino acids: CASSGGSMGLTGARYEQYF. Written as DNA, the CDR3 is TGTGCCAGCAGTGGGGGGTCGATGGGGCTGACAGGGGCCAGGTACGAGCAGTACTTC. V and J are TRBV28 and TRBJ2-7, with 8 bases lining up with TRBD1. This CDR3 has 19 residues. Germline V gives CDR1 MDHEN, CDR2 SYDVKM. J gave up 4 bases and V 5 bases, and 22 bases lay outside the gene matches.

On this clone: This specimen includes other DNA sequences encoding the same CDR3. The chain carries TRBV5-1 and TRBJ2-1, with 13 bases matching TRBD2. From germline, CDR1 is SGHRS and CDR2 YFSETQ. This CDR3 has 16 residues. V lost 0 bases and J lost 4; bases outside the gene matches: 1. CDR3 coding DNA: TGCGCCAGCAGCTTGGGACTAGCGGGGGGATACAATGAGCAGTTCTTC. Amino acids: CASSLGLAGGYNEQFF.

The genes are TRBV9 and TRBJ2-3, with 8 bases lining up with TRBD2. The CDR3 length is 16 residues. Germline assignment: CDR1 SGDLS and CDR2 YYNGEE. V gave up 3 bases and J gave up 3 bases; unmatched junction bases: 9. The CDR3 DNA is TGTGCCAGCAGCGAGGCGACTAGCGATGAGACAGATACGCAGTATTTT. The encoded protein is CASSEATSDETDTQYF.

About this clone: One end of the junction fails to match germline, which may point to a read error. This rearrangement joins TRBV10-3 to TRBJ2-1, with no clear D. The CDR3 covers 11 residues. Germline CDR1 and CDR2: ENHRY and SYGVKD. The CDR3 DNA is TGTGCCATCAGTGTCAACAATGAGCGGTTCTTC. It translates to CAISVNNERFF.

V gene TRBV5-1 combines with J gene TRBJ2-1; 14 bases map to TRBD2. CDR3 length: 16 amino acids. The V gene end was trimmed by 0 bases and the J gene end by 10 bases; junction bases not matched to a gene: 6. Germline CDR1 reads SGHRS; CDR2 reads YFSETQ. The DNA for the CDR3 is TGCGCCAGCAGCTTGGGACTAGCGGGAGGGCCTGGGGAGCAGTTCTTC. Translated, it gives CASSLGLAGGPGEQFF.

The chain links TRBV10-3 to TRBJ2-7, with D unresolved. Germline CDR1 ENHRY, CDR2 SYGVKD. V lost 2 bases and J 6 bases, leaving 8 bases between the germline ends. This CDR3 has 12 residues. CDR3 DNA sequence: TGTGCCATCAGTGAGGTTCTCGGCGAGCAGTACTTC. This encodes CAISEVLGEQYF.

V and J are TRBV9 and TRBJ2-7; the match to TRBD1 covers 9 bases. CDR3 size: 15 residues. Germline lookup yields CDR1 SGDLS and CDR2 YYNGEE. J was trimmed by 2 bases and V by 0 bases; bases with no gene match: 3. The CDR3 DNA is TGTGCCAGCAGCGTAGACTGGGACAGGGCCTACGAGCAGTACTTC. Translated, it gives CASSVDWDRAYEQYF. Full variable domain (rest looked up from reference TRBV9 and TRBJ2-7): DSGVTQTPKHLITATGQRVTLRCSPRSGDLSVYWYQQSLDQGLQFLIQYYNGEERAKGNILERFSAQQFPDLHSELNLSSLELGDSALYFCASSVDWDRAYEQYFGPGTRLTVT.

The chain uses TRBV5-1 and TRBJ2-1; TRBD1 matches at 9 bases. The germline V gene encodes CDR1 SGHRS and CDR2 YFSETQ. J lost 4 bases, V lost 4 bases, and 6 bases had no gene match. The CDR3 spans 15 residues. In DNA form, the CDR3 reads TGCGCCAGCAGCCTCGGGACAGGGCGTTACAATGAGCAGTTCTTC. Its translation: CASSLGTGRYNEQFF.

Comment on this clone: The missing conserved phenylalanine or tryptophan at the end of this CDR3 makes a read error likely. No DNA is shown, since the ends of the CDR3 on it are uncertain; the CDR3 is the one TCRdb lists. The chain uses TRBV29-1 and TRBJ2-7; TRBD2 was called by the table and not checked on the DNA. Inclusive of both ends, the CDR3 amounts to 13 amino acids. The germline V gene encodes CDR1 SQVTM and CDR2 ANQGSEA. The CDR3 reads CSVPPHRQRLATL.

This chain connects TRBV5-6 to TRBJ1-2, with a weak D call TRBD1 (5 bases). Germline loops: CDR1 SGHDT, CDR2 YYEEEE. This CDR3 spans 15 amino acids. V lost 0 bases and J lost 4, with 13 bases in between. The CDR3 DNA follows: TGTGCCAGCAGCTTGGCGGGGACTTCAGGCTATGGCTACACCTTC. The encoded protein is CASSLAGTSGYGYTF.

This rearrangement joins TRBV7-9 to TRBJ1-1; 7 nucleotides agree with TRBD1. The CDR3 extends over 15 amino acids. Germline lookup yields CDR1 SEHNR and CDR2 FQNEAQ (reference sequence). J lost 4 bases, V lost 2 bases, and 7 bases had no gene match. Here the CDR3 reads CASSLPGGSRTEAFF. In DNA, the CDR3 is TGTGCCAGCAGCTTACCAGGGGGAAGCCGCACTGAAGCTTTCTTT.

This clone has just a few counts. CDR3 amino acids: CASSLAAGPNTEAFF. CDR3 sequence (DNA): TGCGCCAGCAGCTTGGCCGCAGGGCCGAACACTGAAGCTTTCTTT. The rearrangement links TRBV5-1 to TRBJ1-1; possible D gene TRBD1, 5 bases. Trimming took off 0 bases at V and 1 base at J, with 10 bases between the two ends. Looked up from germline, CDR1 is SGHRS and CDR2 is YFSETQ. This CDR3 is built from 15 residues. The full variable domain, completed using reference TRBV5-1 and TRBJ1-1, is KAGVTQTPRYLIKTRGQQVTLSCSPISGHRSVSWYQQTPGQGLQFLFEYFSETQRNKGNFPGRFSGRQFSNSRSEMNVSTLELGDSALYLCASSLAAGPNTEAFFGQGTRLTVV.

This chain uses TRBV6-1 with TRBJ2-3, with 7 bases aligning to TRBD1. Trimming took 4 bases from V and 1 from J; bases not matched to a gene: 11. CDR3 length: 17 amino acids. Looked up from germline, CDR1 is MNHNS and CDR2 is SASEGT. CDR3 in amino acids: CASSASRGQIRTDTQYF. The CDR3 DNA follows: TGTGCCAGCAGTGCCTCCCGGGGACAGATCCGCACAGATACGCAGTATTTT.

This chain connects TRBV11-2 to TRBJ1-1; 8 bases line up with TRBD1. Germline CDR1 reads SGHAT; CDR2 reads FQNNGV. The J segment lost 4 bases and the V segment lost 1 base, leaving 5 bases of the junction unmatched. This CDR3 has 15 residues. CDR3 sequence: CASSLVVQGGTEAFF. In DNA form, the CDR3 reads TGTGCCAGCAGCTTAGTGGTACAGGGGGGCACTGAAGCTTTCTTT.

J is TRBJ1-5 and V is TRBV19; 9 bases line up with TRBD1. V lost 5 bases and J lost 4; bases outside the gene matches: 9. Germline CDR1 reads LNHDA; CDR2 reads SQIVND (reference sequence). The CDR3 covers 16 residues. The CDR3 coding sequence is TGTGCCAGTAGTCTACAGGGGGCTATTTTAAATCAGCCCCAGCATTTT. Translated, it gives CASSLQGAILNQPQHF.